This T cell receptor (beta chain) emerged from a study of shared clonotypes between healthy human individuals. Broader study findings: Against clonotypes common to all four donors, non-shared ones had lower generation probabilities.

Germline assignment: CDR1 SGHRS and CDR2 YFSETQ. The junction had 7 bases not matched to a gene; V was cut back by 4 bases and J by 5 bases. The CDR3 has 15 residues. To note about this clone: Its antigen is unknown.

Authors' processing steps: Quality scores were absent from the junction-only immunoSEQ sequences, so filtering differed. Clones were sequenced by immunoSEQ multiplex PCR, and TCRdb holds only the in-frame ones, with some missing. That table supplies the V and J calls and clone size; D and trimming were determined from the DNA. The table includes just over 2,000,000 clones, 90% to 95% detected once. This clonotype originated in a man younger than 30 in good health. The rearrangement links TRBV5-1 to TRBJ1-4; 8 nucleotides agree with TRBD1. The specimen sequenced was naive CD4+ T cells sorted from blood. The subset is: CD45RA+ positively selected. Written as DNA, the CDR3 is TGCGCCAGCAGCCACGGGACAGGACAAAATGAAAAACTGTTTTTT. This codes for CASSHGTGQNEKLFF.